This is a list of T cell receptor beta chains from one sample in a study of spatial heterogeneity in lung cancer. TCRdb ran MiXCR on the 5' RACE reads and lists one entry per CDR3 protein. The table has around 110,000 distinct CDR3 sequences, over 9% seen once. The sequenced sample was PBMCs, obtained at follow-up. The receptors originated from a male donor with early-stage non-small cell lung cancer. CDR3s include the opening cysteine and the closing phenylalanine or tryptophan. The D gene is left open where the match is weak. Only some rows state a clone size, as once, few, many or a class for expanded clones.

v_gene	j_gene	d_gene	abundance	CDR3nt	CDR3aa
TRBV6-5	TRBJ1-1	TRBD1	few	TGTGCCAGCAGCAGACAGGGGTGGACTGAAGCTTTCTTT	CASSRQGWTEAFF
TRBV10-3	TRBJ2-3	TRBD1	few	TGTGCCATCAGTGAGGGGACAGGCTCGACAAGCACAGATACGCAGTATTTT	CAISEGTGSTSTDTQYF
TRBV27	TRBJ2-7	.	few	TGTGCCAGCAGCTTGCGCTATACCGGGACGGAATCCTACGAGCAGTACTTC	CASSLRYTGTESYEQYF
TRBV5-1	TRBJ2-4	TRBD1	few	TGCGCCAGCAGCTTGGCCGACAGGGGGCCAAAAGCCAAAAACATTCAGTACTTC	CASSLADRGPKAKNIQYF
TRBV7-9	TRBJ2-7	TRBD1	.	TGTGCCAGCAGCCCGCAGGCAGGGGGCTACGAGCAGTACTTC	CASSPQAGGYEQYF
TRBV4-1	TRBJ2-3	.	many	TGCGCCAGCAGCCAAGATCTTTGGCCAGATACGCAGTATTTT	CASSQDLWPDTQYF
TRBV14	TRBJ2-1	TRBD1	few	TGTGCCAGCAGCCTGGGACAGTACTCAGGGATCAATGAGCAGTTCTTC	CASSLGQYSGINEQFF
TRBV7-9	TRBJ2-5	.	.	TGTGCCAGCAGCTTAGTACCACTTCAAGAGACCCAGTACTTC	CASSLVPLQETQYF
TRBV20-1	TRBJ2-3	TRBD1	once	TGCTGTGCTAGAGATCCCTCCGGGACAGGGCTCCCAGATACGCAGTATTTT	CCARDPSGTGLPDTQYF
TRBV3-1	TRBJ2-3	.	.	TGTGCCAGCAGCCTCCTCACGGGAGATACGCAGTATTTT	CASSLLTGDTQYF
TRBV23-1	TRBJ1-5	TRBD1	.	TGCGCCAGCAGTCAATTCCCGACAGGGGGCGATCAGCCCCAGCATTTT	CASSQFPTGGDQPQHF